Listed here is a single TCR beta chain. Its target is not known. This sample is part of a study of cytomegalovirus exposure and HLA in healthy donors. The study, taken as a whole, reports: Rarity characterized most TCR sequences, yet some public TCRs appeared in many donors. Investigators reported around 150 TCR beta chains as tied to cytomegalovirus. Both high specificity and high sensitivity reportedly marked the classifier's diagnosis of cytomegalovirus status. In vitro, a few CMV-associated chains proved specific for CMV antigens.

The repertoire was sequenced with immunoSEQ multiplex PCR; TCRdb's copy has only in-frame clones and lacks some. Here the sample spans more than 80,000 clones, about 87% being singletons. Per the germline V gene, CDR1 is DFQATT and CDR2 is SNEGSKA (reference sequence). This CDR3 has 11 amino acids. Trimming took 5 bases from V and 10 from J, leaving 11 bases between them. Sequences were obtained from PBMCs. This sequence originates from a woman aged 18-29 years in good health and CMV-seropositive. The J gene is TRBJ1-4, the V gene TRBV20-1; D is uncertain. This chain's CDR3 is CSAGRGVKLFF. The CDR3, as DNA: TGCAGTGCTGGGCGGGGAGTAAAACTGTTTTTT.